These T cell receptor beta chains were read from a single sample in a study of early T cells in non-severe SARS-CoV-2 infection. From the 5' RACE reads, TCRdb called clonotypes with MiXCR, one entry per CDR3 protein. Of roughly 52,000 distinct CDR3 sequences in the sample, under 7.5% are singletons; the top ten hold less than 3.5%. Here the sequenced sample was whole blood, taken at baseline. The receptors come from an adult who was a healthcare worker with PCR-confirmed SARS-CoV-2 infection or an uninfected control (not recorded which). CDR3s include the opening cysteine and the closing phenylalanine or tryptophan. Fields, in order: V gene, clone size, J gene, D gene, CDR3 protein, CDR3 DNA. The D gene is left open where the match is weak. Some rows have no size entry. The others give once, few or many, or a class for an expanded clone.

TRBV4-3	few	TRBJ1-3	-	CASSQTVSDSGNTIYF	TGCGCCAGCAGCCAGACAGTTTCTGACTCTGGAAACACCATATATTTT
TRBV6-5	many	TRBJ1-6	TRBD1	CASKQGPDYRPLHF	TGTGCCAGCAAACAGGGGCCCGATTATAGGCCCCTCCACTTT
TRBV12-5	-	TRBJ2-1	-	CASGELPDEQFF	TGTGCTAGTGGGGAGTTACCGGATGAGCAGTTCTTC
TRBV5-1	once	TRBJ1-1	TRBD1	CASCVDRVYTEAFF	TGCGCCAGCTGCGTAGACAGGGTGTACACTGAAGCTTTCTTT
TRBV7-6	few	TRBJ2-1	TRBD1	CASSPRQGSYDLSSYNEQFF	TGTGCCAGCAGCCCCCGACAGGGGTCGTACGACCTTTCCTCCTACAATGAGCAGTTCTTC
TRBV6-1	many	TRBJ2-7	-	CASSEALDSTYEQYF	TGTGCCAGCAGTGAAGCTTTGGACAGCACCTACGAGCAGTACTTC
TRBV7-2	-	TRBJ2-5	-	CASSLVPPGEWETQYF	TGTGCCAGCAGCTTAGTCCCGCCAGGGGAGTGGGAGACCCAGTACTTC
TRBV29-1	few	TRBJ2-5	TRBD2	CSVDRGGRQETQYF	TGCAGCGTTGATCGGGGGGGGCGACAAGAGACCCAGTACTTC
TRBV6-1	-	TRBJ1-2	TRBD1	CASSVRRSTGHYGYTF	TGTGCCAGCAGTGTAAGACGATCGACAGGGCACTATGGCTACACCTTC
TRBV11-3	many	TRBJ2-1	-	CASSLDQLGTNEQFF	TGTGCCAGCAGCTTAGATCAATTAGGGACCAATGAGCAGTTCTTC
TRBV19	-	TRBJ2-1	TRBD2	CASSIGAGGGNEQFF	TGTGCCAGTAGTATAGGAGCGGGGGGCGGCAATGAGCAGTTCTTC
TRBV25-1	few	TRBJ1-3	-	CASSEFGVNTIYF	TGTGCCAGCAGTGAATTCGGGGTCAACACCATATATTTT
TRBV20-1	many	TRBJ1-1	-	CSAPVWSNTEAFF	TGCAGTGCCCCTGTGTGGAGCAACACTGAAGCTTTCTTT
TRBV6-5	-	TRBJ1-1	-	CASSYSWRMNTEAFF	TGTGCCAGCAGTTACTCTTGGAGGATGAACACTGAAGCTTTCTTT
TRBV5-6	many	TRBJ1-5	-	CASSFSGSNQPQHF	TGTGCCAGCAGCTTCTCAGGGTCTAATCAGCCCCAGCATTTT
TRBV3-1	many	TRBJ2-3	-	CASSLLATPDTQYF	TGTGCCAGCAGCCTACTAGCCACCCCGGATACGCAGTATTTT
TRBV6-2/TRBV6-3	few	TRBJ1-1	-	CASTGPGNTEAFF	TGTGCCAGCACCGGCCCAGGGAACACTGAAGCTTTCTTT
TRBV19	many	TRBJ1-5	TRBD1	CASSPDRGERPQHF	TGTGCCAGTTCCCCCGACAGGGGCGAACGGCCCCAGCATTTT
TRBV3-1	many	TRBJ2-7	-	CASSQDLASRSYEQYF	TGTGCCAGCAGCCAAGATTTGGCTAGCCGTTCCTACGAGCAGTACTTC
TRBV5-1	many	TRBJ2-2	-	CASTLLTNPLNTGELFF	TGCGCCAGCACACTACTAACTAACCCCCTGAACACCGGGGAGCTGTTTTTT
TRBV25-1	many	TRBJ1-6	-	CASSVVSASPLHF	TGTGCCAGCAGTGTGGTGTCTGCGTCACCCCTCCACTTT
TRBV4-3	-	TRBJ2-5	TRBD2	CASSQGSGRAGLQETQYF	TGCGCCAGCAGCCAAGGTTCTGGGAGAGCGGGGCTCCAAGAGACCCAGTACTTC
TRBV12-3/TRBV12-4	once	TRBJ2-1	TRBD2	CASSLLAAYNEQFF	TGTGCCAGCAGTTTACTAGCGGCCTACAATGAGCAGTTCTTC
TRBV4-3	many	TRBJ1-1	TRBD1	CASSQLFRDRDTEAFF	TGCGCCAGCAGCCAACTTTTCCGGGACAGGGACACTGAAGCTTTCTTT
TRBV10-3	many	TRBJ2-3	-	CATTGVAGSTDTQYF	TGTGCCACCACAGGGGTGGCGGGGAGCACAGATACGCAGTATTTT
TRBV20-1	many	TRBJ1-5	TRBD1	CSAIGQGNQPQHF	TGCAGTGCTATTGGACAGGGGAATCAGCCCCAGCATTTT
TRBV12-3/TRBV12-4	many	TRBJ1-2	TRBD1	CASSGDSYGYTF	TGTGCCAGCAGTGGGGACAGTTATGGCTACACCTTC
TRBV27	few	TRBJ2-3	TRBD2	CASSSSGGARFTQYF	TGTGCCAGCAGTTCTAGCGGGGGGGCTAGGTTTACGCAGTATTTT
TRBV30	many	TRBJ1-1	-	CAWSVLQPGANTEAFF	TGTGCCTGGAGTGTACTCCAACCGGGGGCAAACACTGAAGCTTTCTTT
TRBV20-1	few	TRBJ1-5	-	CSASRVGLNQPQHF	TGCAGTGCTAGTCGGGTGGGGCTAAATCAGCCCCAGCATTTT
TRBV7-2	many	TRBJ2-2	-	CAMQDMNTGELFF	TGTGCCATGCAGGACATGAACACCGGGGAGCTGTTTTTT
TRBV7-9	many	TRBJ1-2	-	CASSLDGMTVGYTF	TGTGCCAGCAGCTTAGACGGTATGACAGTCGGCTACACCTTC
TRBV9	many	TRBJ1-1	TRBD1	CASSPQGKNTEAFF	TGTGCCAGCAGCCCACAGGGGAAGAACACTGAAGCTTTCTTT
TRBV27	many	TRBJ2-1	TRBD1	CASSLQAGGNEQFF	TGTGCCAGCAGTTTACAGGCAGGGGGCAATGAGCAGTTCTTC
TRBV5-1	-	TRBJ1-2	TRBD1	CASSSGQGRVDGYTF	TGCGCCAGCAGCTCGGGACAGGGGAGGGTGGACGGCTACACCTTC
TRBV5-1	few	TRBJ1-1	TRBD1	CASSKDRGRNTEAFF	TGCGCCAGCAGCAAGGACAGGGGACGAAACACTGAAGCTTTCTTT
TRBV4-3	many	TRBJ1-1	-	CASSQDGRPSQAFF	TGCGCCAGCAGCCAAGATGGGCGCCCGAGTCAAGCTTTCTTT
TRBV6-2/TRBV6-3	many	TRBJ1-5	-	CASRNQGRSNQPQHF	TGTGCCAGCAGGAATCAGGGGCGTAGCAATCAGCCCCAGCATTTT
TRBV11-2	-	TRBJ1-6	TRBD1	CASRDRVGLPLHF	TGTGCCAGCAGAGACAGGGTTGGATTACCCCTCCACTTT
TRBV12-3/TRBV12-4	many	TRBJ1-5	TRBD1	CASSFWTGSNQPQHF	TGTGCCAGCAGTTTCTGGACAGGGAGTAATCAGCCCCAGCATTTT
TRBV5-5	many	TRBJ2-6	-	CASSLAGVGANVLTF	TGTGCCAGCAGCTTGGCAGGGGTCGGGGCCAACGTCCTGACTTTC
TRBV29-1	many	TRBJ2-1	TRBD2	CSVELASGYNEQFF	TGCAGCGTTGAATTGGCTAGCGGGTACAATGAGCAGTTCTTC
TRBV12-3/TRBV12-4	many	TRBJ2-3	-	CASSLLLSGPDTQYF	TGTGCCAGCAGTTTGCTCTTGTCGGGGCCAGATACGCAGTATTTT
TRBV7-9	-	TRBJ1-1	-	CASSFLGFEAFF	TGTGCCAGCAGCTTTCTGGGGTTTGAAGCTTTCTTT
TRBV5-1	-	TRBJ1-2	-	CASSKDSQTLYGYTF	TGCGCCAGCAGCAAAGACAGCCAGACCCTCTATGGCTACACCTTC